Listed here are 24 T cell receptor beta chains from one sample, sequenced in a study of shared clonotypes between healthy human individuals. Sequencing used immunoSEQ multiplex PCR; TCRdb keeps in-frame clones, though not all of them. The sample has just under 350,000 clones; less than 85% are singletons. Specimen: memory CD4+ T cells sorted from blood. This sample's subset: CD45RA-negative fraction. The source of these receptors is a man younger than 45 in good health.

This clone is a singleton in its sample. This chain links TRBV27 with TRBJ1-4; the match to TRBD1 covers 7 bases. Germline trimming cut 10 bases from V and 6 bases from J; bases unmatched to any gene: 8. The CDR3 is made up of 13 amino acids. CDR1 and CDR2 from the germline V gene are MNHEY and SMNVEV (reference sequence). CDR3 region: CATASDRDEKLFF. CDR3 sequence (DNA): TGTGCCACCGCGTCCGACAGGGATGAAAAACTGTTTTTT.

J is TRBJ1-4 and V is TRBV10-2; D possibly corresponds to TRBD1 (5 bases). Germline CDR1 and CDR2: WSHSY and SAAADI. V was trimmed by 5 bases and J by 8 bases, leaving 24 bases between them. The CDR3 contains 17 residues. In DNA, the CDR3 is TGCGCCAGCAGTCCTCAATCCCACCAGAGCAGGGAAGAAAAACTGTTTTTT. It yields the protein CASSPQSHQSREEKLFF.

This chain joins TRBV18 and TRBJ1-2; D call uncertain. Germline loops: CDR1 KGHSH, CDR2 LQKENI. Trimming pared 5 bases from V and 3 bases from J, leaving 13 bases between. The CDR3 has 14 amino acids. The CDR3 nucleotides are TGTGCCAGCTCAACCCTTGGGGTTGACTATGGCTACACCTTC. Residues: CASSTLGVDYGYTF.

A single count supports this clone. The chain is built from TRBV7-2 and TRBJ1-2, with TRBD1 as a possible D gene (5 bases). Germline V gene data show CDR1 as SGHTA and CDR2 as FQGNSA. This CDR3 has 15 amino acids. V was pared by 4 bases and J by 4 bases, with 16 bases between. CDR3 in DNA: TGTGCCAGCAGCTACCTATCGGGACCGCTCTATGGCTACACCTTC. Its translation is CASSYLSGPLYGYTF.

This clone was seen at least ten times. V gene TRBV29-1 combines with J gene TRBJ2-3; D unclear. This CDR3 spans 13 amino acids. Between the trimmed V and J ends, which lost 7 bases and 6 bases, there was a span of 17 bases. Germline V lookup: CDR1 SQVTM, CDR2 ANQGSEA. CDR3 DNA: TGCAGCGCCCGCGCTCTACATTTGGATACGCAGTATTTT. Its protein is CSARALHLDTQYF.

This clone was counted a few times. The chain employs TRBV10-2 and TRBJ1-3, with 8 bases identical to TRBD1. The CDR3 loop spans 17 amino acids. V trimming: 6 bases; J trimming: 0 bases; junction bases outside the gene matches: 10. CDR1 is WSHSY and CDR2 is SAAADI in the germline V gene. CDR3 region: CASSTYRTGNSGNTIYF. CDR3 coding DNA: TGCGCCAGCAGCACCTACAGGACAGGGAACTCTGGAAACACCATATATTTT.

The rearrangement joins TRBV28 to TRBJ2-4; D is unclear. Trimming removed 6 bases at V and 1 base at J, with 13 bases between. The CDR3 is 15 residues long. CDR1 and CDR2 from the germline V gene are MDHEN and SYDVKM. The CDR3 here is CASSTGFGAKNIQYF. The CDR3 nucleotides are TGTGCCAGCAGCACTGGATTTGGGGCCAAAAACATTCAGTACTTC.

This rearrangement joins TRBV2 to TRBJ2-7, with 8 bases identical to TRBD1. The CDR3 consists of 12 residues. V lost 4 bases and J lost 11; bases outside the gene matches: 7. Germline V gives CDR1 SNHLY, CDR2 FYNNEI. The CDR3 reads CASSVRQGTEYF. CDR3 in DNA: TGTGCCAGCAGTGTAAGACAGGGGACGGAGTACTTC.

CDR3 region: CASTTSTEFNYGYTF. CDR3 in DNA: TGTGCCAGCACTACTTCGACGGAATTTAACTATGGCTACACCTTC. The rearrangement links TRBV28 to TRBJ1-2; D uncertain. Trimming removed 7 bases from V and 1 base from J, with 16 bases in between. This CDR3 region has 15 residues. In germline, CDR1 is MDHEN, CDR2 SYDVKM.

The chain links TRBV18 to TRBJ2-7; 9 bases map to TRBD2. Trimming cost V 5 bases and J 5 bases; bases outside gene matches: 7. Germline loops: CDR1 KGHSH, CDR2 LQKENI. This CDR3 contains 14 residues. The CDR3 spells CASSSLAGGNEQYF. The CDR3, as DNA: TGTGCCAGCTCATCTCTGGCGGGAGGGAACGAGCAGTACTTC. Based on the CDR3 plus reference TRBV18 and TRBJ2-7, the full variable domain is NAGVMQNPRHLVRRRGQEARLRCSPMKGHSHVYWYRQLPEEGLKFMVYLQKENIIDESGMPKERFSAEFPKEGPSILRIQQVVRGDSAAYFCASSSLAGGNEQYFGPGTRLTVT.

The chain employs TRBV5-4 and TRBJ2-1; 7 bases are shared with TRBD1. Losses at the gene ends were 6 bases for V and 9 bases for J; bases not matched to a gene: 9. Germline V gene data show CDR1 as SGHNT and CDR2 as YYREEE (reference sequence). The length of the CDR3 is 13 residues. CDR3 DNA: TGTGCCAGCACCGGAGACAGGGTTCGTGAGCAGTTCTTC. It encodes CASTGDRVREQFF.

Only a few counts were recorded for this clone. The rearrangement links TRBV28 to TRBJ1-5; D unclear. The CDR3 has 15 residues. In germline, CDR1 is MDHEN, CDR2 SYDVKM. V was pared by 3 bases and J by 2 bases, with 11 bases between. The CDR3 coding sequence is TGTGCCAGCAGTTTTCTTCTGGGTGGCAATCAGCCCCAGCATTTT. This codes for CASSFLLGGNQPQHF.

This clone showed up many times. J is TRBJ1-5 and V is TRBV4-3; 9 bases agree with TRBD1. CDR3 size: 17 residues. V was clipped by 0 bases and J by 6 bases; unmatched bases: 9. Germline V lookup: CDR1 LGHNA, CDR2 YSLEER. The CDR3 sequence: CASSQDGPGQGGQPQHF. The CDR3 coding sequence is TGCGCCAGCAGCCAAGATGGGCCGGGACAGGGAGGTCAGCCCCAGCATTTT.

CDR3 in amino acids: CASSPRDASLGEQYF. The CDR3 DNA reads as TGTGCCAGCTCACCACGGGACGCCAGCCTGGGGGAGCAGTACTTC. The gene calls are TRBV18 and TRBJ2-7, with D perhaps assigned TRBD1 or TRBD2 (5 bases each). There are 15 residues in the CDR3. Trimming took off 1 base at V and 7 bases at J, with 17 bases between the two ends. Germline CDR1 reads KGHSH; CDR2 reads LQKENI.

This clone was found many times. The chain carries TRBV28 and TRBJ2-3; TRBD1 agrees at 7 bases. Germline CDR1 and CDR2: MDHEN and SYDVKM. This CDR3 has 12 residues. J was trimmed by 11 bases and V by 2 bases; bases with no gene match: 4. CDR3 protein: CASSLTGAQQYF. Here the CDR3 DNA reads TGTGCCAGCAGTTTAACAGGGGCGCAGCAGTATTTT. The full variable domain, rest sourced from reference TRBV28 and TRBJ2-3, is DVKVTQSSRYLVKRTGEKVFLECVQDMDHENMFWYRQDPGLGLRLIYFSYDVKMKEKGDIPEGYSVSREKKERFSLILESASTNQTSMYLCASSLTGAQQYFGPGTRLTVL.

CDR3 protein: CASSGWGIGGDEQYF. CDR3 DNA: TGTGCCAGCAGTGGATGGGGAATTGGAGGAGACGAGCAGTACTTC. The V gene is TRBV2, the J gene TRBJ2-7; TRBD2 is a possible D gene (5 bases). This CDR3 is built from 15 residues. CDR1 SNHLY and CDR2 FYNNEI come from the germline V gene. The ends were cut back, 4 bases at V and 5 bases at J, with 18 bases in the middle.

The CDR3 spells CASSSGLAAAYEQYF. CDR3 in DNA: TGTGCCAGCAGCTCAGGACTAGCGGCAGCCTACGAGCAGTACTTC. The V gene is TRBV5-5, the J gene TRBJ2-7; 10 positions match TRBD2. Germline assignment: CDR1 SGHKS and CDR2 YYEKEE (reference sequence). V was pared by 3 bases and J by 2 bases, with 5 bases of the junction left unmatched. The CDR3 has 15 amino acids.

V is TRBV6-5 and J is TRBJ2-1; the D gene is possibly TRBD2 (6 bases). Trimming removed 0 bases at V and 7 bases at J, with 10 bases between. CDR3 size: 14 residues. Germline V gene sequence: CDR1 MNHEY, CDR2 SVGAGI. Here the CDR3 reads CASSYSGTSNEQFF. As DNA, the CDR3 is TGTGCCAGCAGTTACTCCGGGACTTCGAATGAGCAGTTCTTC.

The CDR3 DNA reads as TGTGCCAGCAGTTACCAGCGGGAGAATGAGCAGTTCTTC. It codes for CASSYQRENEQFF. This chain uses TRBV6-5 with TRBJ2-1, with TRBD2 matching 8 bases. The ends lost 2 bases at V and 7 bases at J; junction bases unmatched: 1. The CDR3 spans 13 residues. The germline gives CDR1 MNHEY, CDR2 SVGAGI.

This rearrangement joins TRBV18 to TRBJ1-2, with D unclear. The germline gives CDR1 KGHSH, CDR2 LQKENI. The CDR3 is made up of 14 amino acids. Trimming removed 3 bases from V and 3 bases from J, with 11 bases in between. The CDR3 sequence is CASSPREAHYGYTF. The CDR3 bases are TGTGCCAGCTCACCCCGGGAGGCGCACTATGGCTACACCTTC.

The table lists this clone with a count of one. The chain's CDR3 is CASSKGGSSYEQYF. CDR3 sequence (DNA): TGTGCCAGCAGCAAGGGCGGGAGCTCCTACGAGCAGTACTTC. V and J are TRBV19 and TRBJ2-7, with 7 bases lining up with TRBD2. The CDR3 loop spans 14 amino acids. CDR1 is LNHDA and CDR2 is SQIVND in the germline V gene (reference sequence). The V segment lost 9 bases and the J segment 0 bases; nucleotides outside the gene matches: 8. The whole variable domain, remainder taken from reference TRBV19 and TRBJ2-7, is DGGITQSPKYLFRKEGQNVTLSCEQNLNHDAMYWYRQDPGQGLRLIYYSQIVNDFQKGDIAEGYSVSREKKESFPLTVTSAQKNPTAFYLCASSKGGSSYEQYFGPGTRLTVT.

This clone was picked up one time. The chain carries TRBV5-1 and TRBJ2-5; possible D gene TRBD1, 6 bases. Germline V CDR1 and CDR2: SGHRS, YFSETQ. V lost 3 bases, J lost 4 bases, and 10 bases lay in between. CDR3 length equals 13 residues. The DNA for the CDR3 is TGCGCCAGCAGCTCACAGGGCTCAGAGACCCAGTACTTC. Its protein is CASSSQGSETQYF.

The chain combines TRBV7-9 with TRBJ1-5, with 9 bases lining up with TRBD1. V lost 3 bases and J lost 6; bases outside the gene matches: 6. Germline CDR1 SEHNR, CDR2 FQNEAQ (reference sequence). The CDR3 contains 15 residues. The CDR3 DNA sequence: TGTGCCAGCAGCTTGGGGACAGGGAGTGTTCAGCCCCAGCATTTT. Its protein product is CASSLGTGSVQPQHF.

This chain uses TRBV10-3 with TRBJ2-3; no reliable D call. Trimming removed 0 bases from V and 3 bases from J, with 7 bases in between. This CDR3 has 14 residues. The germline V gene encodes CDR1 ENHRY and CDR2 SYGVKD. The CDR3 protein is CAISESTRTDTQYF. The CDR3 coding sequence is TGTGCCATCAGTGAGTCGACTCGGACAGATACGCAGTATTTT.